The T cell receptor beta chain described here comes from a study of CD4 T cells in relation to SARS-CoV-2 and coronaviruses. As for the study in general: Convalescent patients had median age roughly 35 years, range about 21 to 80. Notes on the study in general: No donor gave both pre-pandemic and post-infection samples. The cross-reactivity analysis covered only spike protein, not other viral proteins. According to naive versus memory sequencing, detected responses are memory recall, not newly primed.

Of note for this clone: No antigen is known for it.

The method was immunoSEQ multiplex PCR; TCRdb's version includes in-frame clones alone and lacks a portion of them. This sample has about 11,000 clones, with about 89% found just once. Germline V lookup: CDR1 SEHNR, CDR2 FQNEAQ (reference sequence). Trimming pared 2 bases from V and 9 bases from J, leaving 14 bases between. The CDR3 consists of 14 residues. The chain employs TRBV7-9 and TRBJ2-4; D might be TRBD1 (5 bases). This receptor was obtained from an adult with COVID-19. The material sequenced was naive CD4+ T cells from PBMCs. Specified subset: naive CD4+ T cells isolated by negative enrichment. Here the CDR3 reads CASSLSGSRVIQYF. The CDR3 DNA reads TGTGCCAGCAGCTTATCAGGGTCCAGAGTCATTCAGTACTTC.